These T cell receptor beta chains were read from a single sample in a study of control samples from healthy donors and cancer patients. Measured with immunoSEQ multiplex PCR; TCRdb has only the in-frame clones, and not every one. Here the sample spans around 6,000 clones, around 72% being singletons. Sequences were obtained from formalin-fixed, paraffin-embedded tissue. These receptors were taken from a male donor with melanoma. Each CDR3 is given without its conserved first and last residue. Each record gives: J gene, V gene, CDR3 protein.

>TRBJ1-5|TRBV6-5
ASRPSTRGRKPQH
>TRBJ2-6|TRBV7-9
ASSLGHSGANVLT
>TRBJ2-3|TRBV5-1
ASSLAVGATDTQY
>TRBJ2-2|TRBV28
ASSHRGTGELF
>TRBJ1-5|TRBV5-5
ASSLEGHQPQH
>TRBJ1-6|TRBV4-3
ASSRETVGNSPLH
>TRBJ2-1|TRBV10-2
ASSVYSGRENEQF
>TRBJ2-7|TRBV12-3/TRBV12-4
ASSLLEGLGQY
>TRBJ2-5|TRBV15
ATSSVRAETQY
>TRBJ1-2|TRBV2
ASRRTGGENYGYT
>TRBJ1-5|TRBV7-9
ASSVAGTGSQPQH
>TRBJ2-1|TRBV11-2
ASSPHRARSGGYYNEQF
>TRBJ2-3|TRBV19
ASTSWATDTQY
>TRBJ2-3|TRBV4-1
ASSQRGGADTQY
>TRBJ2-1|TRBV5-4
ASSVDRGGDEQF
>TRBJ2-2|TRBV16
ASSQFGRGGTGELF
>TRBJ2-3|TRBV27
ASSFGGPDTQY
>TRBJ2-5|TRBV29-1
SGGTMGETQY
>TRBJ1-1|TRBV9
ASSASTGGWNTEAF
>TRBJ2-1|TRBV7-8
ASSLDRAGYNEQF
>TRBJ2-5|TRBV6-5
ASSPDREETQY
>TRBJ2-5|TRBV4-2
ASNNQGGYRQETQY
>TRBJ1-6|TRBV7-9
ASSLEQYNSPLH
>TRBJ2-7|TRBV27
ASSLIAGGRGEQY
>TRBJ1-6|TRBV18
ASSPGGNSPLH
>TRBJ2-1|TRBV4-2
ASSRYQLAGAGNEQF
>TRBJ2-1|TRBV18
ASSPQGSGIRTSEQF
>TRBJ2-1|TRBV6-4
ATKTGPYNEQF
>TRBJ2-3|TRBV30
ASSGGGADTQY
>TRBJ2-2|TRBV30
AWMVGWNTGELF
>TRBJ2-1|TRBV4-3
ASSRSYNEQF
>TRBJ1-5|TRBV6-1
ASSEEWTANNQPQH
>TRBJ2-2|TRBV6-2/TRBV6-3
ASSPETLALANTGELF
>TRBJ1-4|TRBV7-9
ASSLADRGYEKLF
>TRBJ2-1|TRBV7-2
ASSLVREGPHNEQF
>TRBJ2-7|TRBV25-1
AGDFSYEQY
>TRBJ2-2|TRBV7-8
ASSFWAGGYTGELF
>TRBJ2-1|TRBV10-3
AIRGQGWNEQF
>TRBJ2-7|TRBV9
ASSVGLAGEQY
>TRBJ2-2|TRBV9
ASSVEETITGELF
>TRBJ1-6|TRBV5-8
ASSRPVGSVDSPLH
>TRBJ2-3|TRBV5-1
ASSSLGTAADTQY
>TRBJ2-1|TRBV11-3
ASSFNSGKSDEQF
>TRBJ1-1|TRBV4-1
ASSRRGAIEAF
>TRBJ1-6|TRBV7-2
ASSYRESPLH
>TRBJ2-1|TRBV7-2
ASSEAYAAYNEQF
>TRBJ2-7|TRBV27
ASSPPLGTAQAYEQY
>TRBJ2-5|TRBV4-2
ASSQGGGERKTQY
>TRBJ2-5|TRBV4-2
ASSQVSAAGGGETQY
>TRBJ1-2|TRBV20-1
SASPGTIYGYT
>TRBJ2-7|TRBV27
ASTGVGTSAPSYYEQY
>TRBJ1-1|TRBV5-1
ASSLGDGNTEAF
>TRBJ2-5|TRBV9
ASSSRSGSGETQY
>TRBJ2-7|TRBV12-1
ASSFGGQTYEQY
>TRBJ2-3|TRBV5-1
ASSFSGYTDTQY
>TRBJ2-7|TRBV18
ASSPGTDYEQY
>TRBJ1-5|TRBV7-9
ASSLEGVVQPQH